Presented here are 9 T cell receptor beta chains from one specimen sequenced in a study of T cells after yellow fever vaccination. TCRdb analysed the 5' RACE reads with MiXCR anew, one entry per CDR3 protein. The sample has some 250,000 distinct CDR3 sequences, 6.9% seen once; the top ten hold more than 0.8%. The specimen comprised CD4+ T cells sorted from PBMCs, sampled 15 days after the yellow fever booster vaccination. The receptor source for this set is a man aged 25 to 45 who received the YFV17D yellow fever vaccine.

The V gene is TRBV6-6, the J gene TRBJ2-1, with unresolved D. This CDR3 is built from 12 residues. The germline V gene has CDR1 MNHNY and CDR2 SVGAGI (reference sequence). V was cut by 2 bases and J by 10 bases, with 9 bases left in between. CDR3 protein: CASSYDVREQFF. The CDR3 bases are TGTGCCAGCAGTTACGACGTAAGAGAGCAGTTCTTC.

A few counts support this clonotype. The rearrangement links TRBV24-1 to TRBJ2-2; TRBD1 aligns across 8 bases. With 8 bases clipped from V and 0 bases from J, the junction kept 7 bases outside the gene matches. Germline loops: CDR1 KGHDR, CDR2 SFDVKD. This CDR3 has 16 residues. Here the CDR3 reads CATKSSTGANTGELFF. CDR3 coding DNA: TGTGCCACCAAGTCCTCGACAGGGGCGAACACCGGGGAGCTGTTTTTT.

Only a few counts were recorded for this clonotype. The chain recombines TRBV12-3 or TRBV12-4 with TRBJ2-1; a weak D match, TRBD2 (6 bases). V was cut by 8 bases and J by 0 bases, with 23 bases left in between. The CDR3 extends over 18 amino acids. This CDR3 is CASVWRAWVPSSYNEQFF. The CDR3, as DNA: TGTGCCAGCGTGTGGAGGGCCTGGGTGCCGAGCTCCTACAATGAGCAGTTCTTC.

V and J are TRBV6-5 and TRBJ2-7; D is ambiguous. Germline V CDR1 and CDR2: MNHEY, SVGAGI. The germline V and J ends were trimmed by 8 bases and 5 bases, with 10 bases remaining between them. The CDR3 length is 11 residues. CDR3 protein: CASQVSNEQYF. In DNA form, the CDR3 reads TGTGCCAGCCAAGTTTCCAACGAGCAGTACTTC.

The sample holds a few counts of this clonotype. The chain recombines TRBV20-1 with TRBJ2-4, with 12 bases aligning to TRBD2. V dropped 5 bases and J dropped 6; count of bases not matched to a gene: 5. CDR3 length equals 14 residues. Germline loops: CDR1 DFQATT, CDR2 SNEGSKA (reference sequence). CDR3 DNA: TGCAGTGCTCTAGCGGGAGGGCCGAGAAACATTCAGTACTTC. Protein: CSALAGGPRNIQYF.

The DNA of the CDR3 is TGTGCCAGCCGCCGGGGTCCTACGAACACCGGGGAGCTGTTTTTT. Protein: CASRRGPTNTGELFF. The V gene is TRBV6-5, the J gene TRBJ2-2, with D maybe TRBD2 (5 bases). The V end was cut by 8 bases, the J end by 0 bases, with 13 bases between. The CDR3 spans 15 residues. Per germline, CDR1 MNHEY and CDR2 SVGAGI.

This clonotype was counted between two and nine times. The J gene is TRBJ2-7, the V gene TRBV29-1, with D perhaps given as TRBD1 or TRBD2 (5 bases each). Germline-derived CDR1 and CDR2 are SQVTM and ANQGSEA. The CDR3 sequence is 13 residues long. V gave up 6 bases and J gave up 0 bases, with 12 bases separating them. The CDR3 region is CSVRGRASYEQYF. In DNA form, the CDR3 reads TGCAGCGTCCGGGGCAGGGCCTCCTACGAGCAGTACTTC.

In this sample, this clonotype turned up a few times. The V and J genes are TRBV6-2 or TRBV6-3 and TRBJ1-5; 9 bases match TRBD1. Germline V gene lookup returns CDR1 MNHEY and CDR2 SVGEGT. J was trimmed by 7 bases and V by 5 bases; bases with no gene match: 9. This CDR3 has 15 amino acids. The CDR3 nucleotides are TGTGCCAGCAGTAACCACAGGGGGCTTGGGCAGCCCCAGCATTTT. Translating gives CASSNHRGLGQPQHF.

The sample holds a few counts of this clonotype. The CDR3 sequence is CASSLAGSTNNEQFF. Written as DNA, the CDR3 is TGTGCCAGCAGCTTGGCAGGGTCTACAAACAATGAGCAGTTCTTC. The rearrangement uses TRBV5-4 and TRBJ2-1; D is perhaps TRBD1 (5 bases). The CDR3 is 15 residues long. Trimming stripped 0 bases from V and 5 bases from J, with 12 bases between. Germline V gene data show CDR1 as SGHNT and CDR2 as YYREEE (reference sequence).